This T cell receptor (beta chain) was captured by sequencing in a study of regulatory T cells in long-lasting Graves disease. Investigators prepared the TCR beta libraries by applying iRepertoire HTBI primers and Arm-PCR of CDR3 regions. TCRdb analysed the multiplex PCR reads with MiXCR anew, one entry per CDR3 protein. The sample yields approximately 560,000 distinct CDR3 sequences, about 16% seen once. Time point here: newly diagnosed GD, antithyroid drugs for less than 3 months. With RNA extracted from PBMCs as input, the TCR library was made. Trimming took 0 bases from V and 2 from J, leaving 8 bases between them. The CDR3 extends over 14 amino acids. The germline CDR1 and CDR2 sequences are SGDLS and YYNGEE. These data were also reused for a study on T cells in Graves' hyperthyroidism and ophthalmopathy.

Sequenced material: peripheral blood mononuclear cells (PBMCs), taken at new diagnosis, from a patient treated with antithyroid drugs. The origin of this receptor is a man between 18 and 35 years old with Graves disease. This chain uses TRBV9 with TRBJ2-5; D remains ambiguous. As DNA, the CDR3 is TGTGCCAGCAGCGTAGATGGGCAGCAAGAGACCCAGTACTTC. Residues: CASSVDGQQETQYF.